This T cell receptor (beta chain) was sequenced during a study of Graves' ophthalmopathy and Graves' hyperthyroidism. The germline gives CDR1 SQVTM, CDR2 ANQGSEA. The CDR3 runs to 12 residues. V was shortened by 4 bases and J by 8 bases, with 11 bases between the two germline ends. This clonotype was counted ten times or more. Amplifying from RNA transcripts, the study obtained TCR beta CDR3 regions. Second-round multiplex PCR came after first-round RT-PCR with HTBI primers. A single record per CDR3 protein comes from TCRdb applying MiXCR to the multiplex PCR reads. The table shows roughly 1.1 million distinct CDR3 sequences, with less than 45% occurring only once.

The sequence was obtained from an adult man with Graves' hyperthyroidism. This chain uses TRBV29-1 with TRBJ1-4; D remains ambiguous. The sample taken for sequencing was peripheral blood or thyroid tissue (not recorded which). CDR3 loop: CSVAVAREKLFF. The CDR3 DNA is TGCAGCGTTGCGGTCGCCAGGGAAAAACTGTTTTTT.